A single sample is the source of the 4 T cell receptor beta chains below, sequenced in a study of blood T cell repertoires in COVID-19 (dated by TCRdb to between 2020 and 2021). The library was made by the immunoSEQ multiplex PCR assay. Sourced from immuneACCESS, this table was stored by TCRdb with only in-frame sequences that have V and J called. A share of the clones is absent; for the studies checked, an unresolved V gene accounts for under half, and the remainder has no known explanation. For this sample there are about 300,000 clones; 70% to 90% appear just once. The leading ten clones occupy approximately 6.6% of the sample. Material: peripheral blood. These receptors were collected from a young woman who had recovered from COVID-19.

As DNA, the CDR3 is TGTGCCAGCAGCATCCAGGGGGGAAACACCATATATTTT. Its translation is CASSIQGGNTIYF. The genes are TRBV7-2 and TRBJ1-3; maybe TRBD1 (6 bases). V gave up 5 bases and J gave up 4 bases, with 9 bases separating them. Germline CDR1 is SGHTA and CDR2 is FQGNSA. There are 13 residues in the CDR3.

This chain connects TRBV19 to TRBJ1-1; TRBD1 might be the D (5 bases). Germline lookup yields CDR1 LNHDA and CDR2 SQIVND (reference sequence). The CDR3 has 14 residues. Trimming took 6 bases from V and 5 from J, leaving 16 bases between them. The CDR3 is CASSQPWGLTEAFF. In nucleotides, the CDR3 is TGTGCCAGTAGCCAGCCGTGGGGCCTGACTGAAGCTTTCTTT.

V and J are TRBV27 and TRBJ1-5; maybe TRBD1 (5 bases). Trimming left V 2 bases short and J 2 bases short, with 7 bases between. This CDR3 has 14 amino acids. The V gene's germline CDR1 is MNHEY and CDR2 SMNVEV (reference sequence). The CDR3 here is CASSLQGGNQPQHF. The CDR3 DNA reads as TGTGCCAGCAGTTTACAAGGGGGCAATCAGCCCCAGCATTTT.

This chain joins TRBV4-1 and TRBJ2-2; D possibly corresponds to TRBD2 (6 bases). Germline CDR1 reads MGHRA; CDR2 reads YSYEKL. The CDR3 is 17 residues long. Trimming removed 1 base from V and 1 base from J, with 13 bases in between. The CDR3 reads CASSQVGGELNTGELFF. The CDR3 DNA sequence: TGCGCCAGCAGCCAAGTAGGAGGGGAACTGAACACCGGGGAGCTGTTTTTT.